The 24 T cell receptor beta chains listed next were all sequenced from one sample in a study of OX40 agonist ivuxolimab in advanced cancers. Measured with immunoSEQ multiplex PCR; TCRdb has only the in-frame clones, and not every one. The table records 70,000 to 80,000 clones, over 75% of them present only once. The sequences come from CD4+ or CD8+ T cells sorted from blood, collected in a trial of the OX40 agonist ivuxolimab. These receptors originate from an adult with an advanced solid tumor such as melanoma, head and neck, liver or kidney cancer.

The chain uses TRBV29-1 and TRBJ2-1, with 10 bases identical to TRBD2. The CDR3 runs to 16 residues. The trim removed 7 bases at V and 0 bases at J, leaving 9 bases unmatched. Germline V gives CDR1 SQVTM, CDR2 ANQGSEA. CDR3: CSARLAGYSSYNEQFF. The DNA of the CDR3 is TGCAGCGCCAGACTAGCGGGCTACAGCTCCTACAATGAGCAGTTCTTC.

This clone was detected a few times. This chain links TRBV19 with TRBJ2-5; D is undetermined. The V and J ends lost 0 bases and 7 bases respectively, with 21 bases between them. CDR1 and CDR2 (germline): LNHDA, SQIVND (reference sequence). This CDR3 is 17 amino acids long. The CDR3: CASSIEGAETGSATQYF. CDR3 bases: TGTGCCAGTAGTATAGAGGGCGCGGAAACGGGCTCAGCGACCCAGTACTTC.

The CDR3: CASSPSTDTQYF. The CDR3 nucleotides are TGTGCCAGCAGCCCTTCGACAGATACGCAGTATTTT. V and J are TRBV2 and TRBJ2-3; no clear D gene. The CDR3 consists of 12 residues. V lost 6 bases and J 3 bases, leaving 7 bases between the germline ends. CDR1 and CDR2 from the germline V gene are SNHLY and FYNNEI.

This clone was detected only once. The chain couples TRBV19 to TRBJ2-7; a weak D match, TRBD1 (5 bases). The CDR3 spans 15 residues. Per germline, CDR1 LNHDA and CDR2 SQIVND (reference sequence). V was trimmed by 2 bases and J by 2 bases, leaving 13 bases between them. CDR3 protein: CASSIQPGSPYEQYF. DNA for the CDR3: TGTGCCAGTAGTATACAACCAGGGTCCCCCTACGAGCAGTACTTC. Combining the CDR3 with reference TRBV19 and TRBJ2-7 gives the whole variable domain DGGITQSPKYLFRKEGQNVTLSCEQNLNHDAMYWYRQDPGQGLRLIYYSQIVNDFQKGDIAEGYSVSREKKESFPLTVTSAQKNPTAFYLCASSIQPGSPYEQYFGPGTRLTVT.

The J gene is TRBJ2-7, the V gene TRBV12-2; TRBD1 is the table's D call, not checked against the DNA. TRBV12-2 is labeled a pseudogene. This CDR3 spans 14 amino acids. Written as DNA, the CDR3 is TGTGCAAGTCGCCTCCTTCACAGGTCCTACGAGCAGTACTTC. Translating gives CASRLLHRSYEQYF.

This chain uses TRBV11-3 with TRBJ2-1, with 8 bases lining up with TRBD2. This CDR3 has 17 residues. CDR1 is SGHNT and CDR2 is YENEEA in the germline V gene. Trimming cost V 2 bases and J 6 bases; bases outside gene matches: 12. Here the CDR3 reads CASSLSQSGRRGNEQFF. The CDR3 DNA is TGTGCCAGCAGCTTATCCCAGAGCGGGAGAAGGGGCAATGAGCAGTTCTTC.

The rearrangement links TRBV5-1 to TRBJ1-3, with D perhaps TRBD1 (5 bases). Germline V gene sequence: CDR1 SGHRS, CDR2 YFSETQ. The CDR3 is 14 amino acids. Trimming cost V 4 bases and J 4 bases, with 12 bases left between them. The CDR3 DNA sequence: TGCGCCAGCAGCCTTGGGACGGGAGGAAACACCATATATTTT. This sequence encodes CASSLGTGGNTIYF. Full variable domain (missing parts from reference TRBV5-1 and TRBJ1-3): KAGVTQTPRYLIKTRGQQVTLSCSPISGHRSVSWYQQTPGQGLQFLFEYFSETQRNKGNFPGRFSGRQFSNSRSEMNVSTLELGDSALYLCASSLGTGGNTIYFGEGSWLTVV.

The chain uses TRBV6-5 and TRBJ2-1; D remains ambiguous. Germline V gives CDR1 MNHEY, CDR2 SVGAGI. The CDR3 loop spans 13 amino acids. Trimming pared 10 bases from V and 8 bases from J, leaving 18 bases between. CDR3 residues: CATRRKGNHEQFF. CDR3 DNA sequence: TGTGCCACAAGAAGAAAAGGGAATCATGAGCAGTTCTTC.

V is TRBV2 and J is TRBJ2-5; possible D gene TRBD2, 6 bases. Deletions cut 7 bases from V and 5 bases from J, with 14 bases between. CDR3 length equals 13 residues. Germline V gives CDR1 SNHLY, CDR2 FYNNEI. The CDR3 spells CASNVAGRETQYF. CDR3 nucleotide sequence: TGTGCCAGCAATGTCGCGGGAAGGGAGACCCAGTACTTC.

This chain uses TRBV2 with TRBJ2-3, with 12 bases that match TRBD2. J was trimmed by 11 bases and V by 4 bases; bases with no gene match: 16. The CDR3 extends over 17 amino acids. Germline CDR1 and CDR2: SNHLY and FYNNEI. CDR3 loop: CASSASATSGRTGLQYF. The CDR3 DNA reads TGTGCCAGCAGTGCGTCAGCGACTAGCGGGAGAACTGGATTGCAGTATTTT.

The table lists this clone with a count of one. The chain combines TRBV6-1 with TRBJ1-1, with D possibly being TRBD1 (5 bases). The CDR3 spans 14 residues. V lost 7 bases and J 3 bases, leaving 15 bases between the germline ends. The germline V gene has CDR1 MNHNS and CDR2 SASEGT. The CDR3 loop reads CASTLLQEHTEAFF. CDR3 nucleotides: TGTGCCAGCACCCTTTTACAGGAGCACACTGAAGCTTTCTTT.

The chain recombines TRBV18 with TRBJ2-2, with D perhaps TRBD1 or TRBD2 (6 bases each). Germline V gene lookup returns CDR1 KGHSH and CDR2 LQKENI. The CDR3 covers 16 residues. Trimming left V 2 bases short and J 8 bases short, with 18 bases between. CDR3 sequence reads: CASSPAGGASRGELFF. CDR3 DNA: TGTGCCAGCTCACCAGCCGGGGGCGCGAGTCGAGGGGAGCTGTTTTTT.

This clone occurred once. Just one base apart from a much larger clone, this may be a read error. In this CDR3 the conserved last residue, phenylalanine or tryptophan, is missing, so a read error is likely. This sequence joins TRBV14 and TRBJ1-6; D call uncertain. CDR3 length: 12 residues. CDR1 and CDR2 from the germline V gene are SGHDN and FVKESK. Trimming removed 6 bases from V and 9 bases from J, with 9 bases in between. The DNA for the CDR3 is TGTGCCAGCAGAAATTGGGCTTCACCCCTCCACCTT. Translation: CASRNWASPLHL.

The V gene is TRBV12-5, the J gene TRBJ1-1; 9 nucleotides align to TRBD1. V was clipped by 7 bases and J by 7 bases; unmatched bases: 10. CDR3 length: 14 amino acids. Germline V gene data show CDR1 as LGHNT and CDR2 as FRNRAP. CDR3 amino acids: CASEGGTGKIEAFF. In DNA form, the CDR3 reads TGTGCTAGTGAAGGCGGGACAGGGAAGATTGAAGCTTTCTTT.

The chain employs TRBV5-6 and TRBJ1-2; the D gene is possibly TRBD1 (5 bases). The ends were cut back, 2 bases at V and 12 bases at J, with 26 bases in the middle. Germline-derived CDR1 and CDR2 are SGHDT and YYEEEE. The CDR3 totals 16 residues. CDR3 sequence reads: CASSFEDKNFPMANTF. Here the CDR3 DNA reads TGTGCCAGCAGCTTCGAGGACAAGAACTTTCCTATGGCTAACACCTTC.

The chain combines TRBV19 with TRBJ2-1; TRBD2 agrees at 8 bases. V shed 5 bases, J shed 7 bases, and the junction held 7 bases outside the gene matches. Per the germline V gene, CDR1 is LNHDA and CDR2 is SQIVND (reference sequence). The CDR3 consists of 14 residues. In DNA, the CDR3 is TGTGCCAGTAGTGCCGGGACTAGGATGAATGAGCAGTTCTTC. Translated: CASSAGTRMNEQFF.

The J gene is TRBJ2-7, the V gene TRBV21-1; TRBD1, the table's D call, lacks a check against the DNA. TRBV21-1 is assigned pseudogene status. This CDR3 is 17 amino acids long. CDR3 loop: CASSKGEGDRECNEQYF. CDR3 DNA sequence: TGTGCCAGCAGCAAAGGGGAAGGAGACAGGGAGTGTAACGAGCAGTACTTC.

This clone is a singleton in its sample. This sequence joins TRBV19 and TRBJ1-4; possibly TRBD1 for D (5 bases). V was pared by 10 bases and J by 0 bases, with 24 bases between. The CDR3 extends over 18 amino acids. Germline V gene data show CDR1 as LNHDA and CDR2 as SQIVND (reference sequence). The CDR3 reads CATRNLRENLATNEKLFF. As DNA, the CDR3 is TGTGCCACAAGAAATCTCAGGGAAAACCTTGCAACTAATGAAAAACTGTTTTTT.

The chain uses TRBV21-1 and TRBJ2-7; TRBD2, the D gene given by the table, was not confirmed from the DNA. TRBV21-1 is a documented pseudogene. This CDR3 comprises 14 residues. Written as DNA, the CDR3 is TGTGCCAGCAGCAAAGCGGGAGGATCCTACGAGCAGTACTTC. The encoded protein is CASSKAGGSYEQYF.

This sequence joins TRBV5-1 and TRBJ2-3, with D maybe TRBD2 (5 bases). In germline, CDR1 is SGHRS, CDR2 YFSETQ. Trimming cost V 1 base and J 5 bases, with 8 bases left between them. CDR3 size: 13 residues. The CDR3 nucleotides read TGCGCCAGCAGCTTGCACGGGGAAGATACGCAGTATTTT. Protein product: CASSLHGEDTQYF.

The V call is TRBV5-1, the J call TRBJ2-1; D gene unclear. From germline, CDR1 is SGHRS and CDR2 YFSETQ. V lost 2 bases to trimming and J lost 5 bases, with 2 bases between them. The length of the CDR3 is 11 residues. The CDR3, as DNA: TGCGCCAGCAGCTTCGACAATGAGCAGTTCTTC. Residues: CASSFDNEQFF.

The rearrangement joins TRBV5-4 to TRBJ1-1, with unresolved D. Germline V gives CDR1 SGHNT, CDR2 YYREEE (reference sequence). This CDR3 comprises 16 residues. V was cut by 6 bases and J by 3 bases, with 21 bases left in between. The CDR3 region is CASNHFGQSPYTEAFF. The CDR3 nucleotides read TGTGCCAGCAACCACTTTGGGCAGTCACCTTACACTGAAGCTTTCTTT. Based on the CDR3 plus reference TRBV5-4 and TRBJ1-1, the full variable domain is ETGVTQSPTHLIKTRGQQVTLRCSSQSGHNTVSWYQQALGQGPQFIFQYYREEENGRGNFPPRFSGLQFPNYSSELNVNALELDDSALYLCASNHFGQSPYTEAFFGQGTRLTVV.

The genes are TRBV5-6 and TRBJ1-2; D is ambiguous. Looked up from germline, CDR1 is SGHDT and CDR2 is YYEEEE. The CDR3 has 15 residues. V lost 0 bases, J lost 4 bases, and 13 bases lay in between. The DNA of the CDR3 is TGTGCCAGCAGCTTGGGATATAGAGAGACCTATGGCTACACCTTC. Protein sequence: CASSLGYRETYGYTF.

This chain links TRBV11-2 with TRBJ2-3; perhaps TRBD1 as D (7 bases). Trimming took 5 bases from V and 1 from J, leaving 25 bases between them. Germline loops: CDR1 SGHAT, CDR2 FQNNGV. CDR3 length: 19 amino acids. The CDR3 region has the DNA TGTGCCAGCAGCCCCTCGGGAACAGGGGCCGGGAGCGGCACAGATACGCAGTATTTT. As protein: CASSPSGTGAGSGTDTQYF.